Following are 11 T cell receptor beta chains from one sample sequenced in a study of cytotoxic CD8 clonotypes in ibrutinib-treated CLL. Sequencing used immunoSEQ multiplex PCR; TCRdb keeps in-frame clones, though not all of them. In the table there are roughly 180,000 clones, about 80% of which are singletons. The source material was PBMCs, sampled after 24 months of ibrutinib treatment. The receptors here all came from a human donor with chronic lymphocytic leukemia.

The chain uses TRBV27 and TRBJ2-7; TRBD1 or TRBD2 may be the D gene (7 bases each). Germline assignment: CDR1 MNHEY and CDR2 SMNVEV (reference sequence). Trimming took 2 bases from V and 1 from J, leaving 15 bases between them. The CDR3 length is 16 residues. CDR3 bases: TGTGCCAGCAGTTTAATGGGGCAGGGGGGGTCCTACGAGCAGTACTTC. It translates to CASSLMGQGGSYEQYF.

This chain links TRBV4-2 with TRBJ1-1; a possible D gene is TRBD1 (6 bases). Germline values: CDR1 LGHNA, CDR2 YNFKEQ. This CDR3 has 15 amino acids. Trimming took off 3 bases at V and 1 base at J, with 12 bases between the two ends. Written as DNA, the CDR3 is TGTGCCAGCAGCCAGAGGGGGGGGAGGAACACTGAAGCTTTCTTT. Translation: CASSQRGGRNTEAFF.

Here the CDR3 DNA reads TGTGCCAGCAGCCGGGGACAGGGCCCTGAAGCTTTCTTT. Residues: CASSRGQGPEAFF. This chain joins TRBV5-4 and TRBJ1-1; 9 bases align to TRBD1. CDR1 SGHNT and CDR2 YYREEE come from the germline V gene (reference sequence). The CDR3 covers 13 residues. Trimming cost V 4 bases and J 6 bases; bases outside gene matches: 4. The variable domain in full, completed from reference TRBV5-4 and TRBJ1-1, reads ETGVTQSPTHLIKTRGQQVTLRCSSQSGHNTVSWYQQALGQGPQFIFQYYREEENGRGNFPPRFSGLQFPNYSSELNVNALELDDSALYLCASSRGQGPEAFFGQGTRLTVV.

This clone has only one observation. The chain has TRBV5-5 and TRBJ1-2; possible D gene TRBD1, 5 bases. Germline CDR1 reads SGHKS; CDR2 reads YYEKEE (reference sequence). Trimming shortened V by 4 bases and J by 2 bases, and 21 bases separated the two germline ends. The CDR3 length is 17 residues. The CDR3 is CASSPSAFQGLNYGYTF. The CDR3 DNA follows: TGTGCCAGCAGCCCCTCGGCCTTCCAGGGATTGAACTATGGCTACACCTTC.

The CDR3 reads CAWGETGSSGNTIYF. The CDR3 coding sequence is TGTGCCTGGGGGGAAACAGGTAGCTCTGGAAACACCATATATTTT. This rearrangement joins TRBV30 to TRBJ1-3; possible D gene TRBD1, 5 bases. Germline CDR1 reads GTSNPN; CDR2 reads SVGIG (reference sequence). V lost 5 bases and J 0 bases, leaving 14 bases between the germline ends. The length of the CDR3 is 15 residues.

In its sample, this clone was seen a few times. The chain links TRBV7-8 to TRBJ2-2; TRBD1 aligns across 9 bases. The CDR3 consists of 16 residues. Germline CDR1 is SGHVS and CDR2 is FQNEAQ. Trimming removed 5 bases from V and 5 bases from J; junction bases left unmatched: 9. The CDR3 nucleotides are TGTGCCAGCAGCCACCTCGGGACAGGGATTACCGGGGAGCTGTTTTTT. This sequence encodes CASSHLGTGITGELFF. The complete variable domain, with remaining parts taken from reference TRBV7-8 and TRBJ2-2, reads GAGVSQSPRYKVAKRGQDVALRCDPISGHVSLFWYQQALGQGPEFLTYFQNEAQLDKSGLPSDRFFAERPEGSVSTLKIQRTQQEDSAVYLCASSHLGTGITGELFFGEGSRLTVL.

The chain is built from TRBV30 and TRBJ2-5, with D tentatively TRBD1 (6 bases). The length of the CDR3 is 14 residues. Germline-derived CDR1 and CDR2 are GTSNPN and SVGIG (reference sequence). Trimming left V 2 bases short and J 5 bases short, with 15 bases between. This CDR3 is CAWSSSPGEETQYF. CDR3 nucleotide sequence: TGTGCCTGGAGTTCCTCCCCAGGGGAGGAGACCCAGTACTTC.

This chain uses TRBV6-1 with TRBJ2-3, with unresolved D. CDR1 and CDR2 from the germline V gene are MNHNS and SASEGT. Trimming pared 0 bases from V and 6 bases from J, leaving 4 bases between. The CDR3 loop spans 12 amino acids. The chain's CDR3 is CASSEAVDTQYF. The CDR3, as DNA: TGTGCCAGCAGTGAAGCGGTGGATACGCAGTATTTT.

Notes on this clone: Other DNA sequences from this sample encode an identical CDR3 as well. The chain employs TRBV28 and TRBJ1-1; D is uncertain. The germline CDR1 and CDR2 sequences are MDHEN and SYDVKM. With 5 bases removed from V and 0 bases from J, the gap between germline ends came to 4 bases. This CDR3 comprises 12 residues. The CDR3 loop is CASSLLNTEAFF. In nucleotides, the CDR3 is TGTGCCAGCAGTCTATTGAACACTGAAGCTTTCTTT.

In its sample, this clone was seen once. V and J are TRBV10-3 and TRBJ2-7; 8 bases map to TRBD2. Unmatched junction bases numbered 10, after V lost 6 bases and J lost 0 bases. Per germline, CDR1 ENHRY and CDR2 SYGVKD. There are 16 residues in the CDR3. The CDR3 sequence is CAISGGAGAYSYEQYF. The CDR3 DNA sequence: TGTGCCATCAGCGGGGGGGCAGGGGCGTACTCCTACGAGCAGTACTTC.

This clone was counted a single time. The chain links TRBV7-2 to TRBJ2-1, with 10 bases that match TRBD2. CDR1 and CDR2 from the germline V gene are SGHTA and FQGNSA. CDR3 length equals 18 residues. The trim removed 5 bases at V and 4 bases at J, leaving 14 bases unmatched. Here the CDR3 DNA reads TGTGCCAGCAGCGTCTCAGGGACGATAGCGGGAGGATACAATGAGCAGTTCTTC. This codes for CASSVSGTIAGGYNEQFF.